Following are 28 T cell receptor beta chains from one sample sequenced in a study of blood T cell repertoires in COVID-19. TCRdb's copy holds only in-frame clones and misses some; the assay was immunoSEQ multiplex PCR. The profile shows approximately 150,000 clones, about 83% of them singletons. Sequencing input: peripheral blood. The receptors here all came from a human donor in a cohort sampled during active COVID-19.

CDR3 sequence reads: CASSEVGSGRMAYEQYF. CDR3 DNA sequence: TGTGCCAGCAGTGAAGTGGGTAGCGGGAGAATGGCCTACGAGCAGTACTTC. V and J are TRBV6-1 and TRBJ2-7; 9 positions match TRBD2. Germline assignment: CDR1 MNHNS and CDR2 SASEGT. The ends lost 1 base at V and 2 bases at J; junction bases unmatched: 9. This CDR3 is built from 17 residues.

The genes are TRBV29-1 and TRBJ2-7; weak D call: TRBD2 (6 bases). CDR3 length: 13 residues. Per the germline V gene, CDR1 is SQVTM and CDR2 is ANQGSEA. V lost 4 bases to trimming and J lost 2 bases, with 12 bases between them. CDR3 sequence reads: CSVGGRDPYEQYF. The DNA of the CDR3 is TGCAGCGTTGGAGGGCGGGATCCCTACGAGCAGTACTTC.

This rearrangement joins TRBV19 to TRBJ2-1, with 9 bases that match TRBD1. The CDR3 totals 16 residues. The V segment lost 5 bases and the J segment 3 bases; nucleotides outside the gene matches: 8. Looked up from germline, CDR1 is LNHDA and CDR2 is SQIVND (reference sequence). This chain's CDR3 is CASSANRGLIYNEQFF. The CDR3 DNA is TGTGCCAGTAGTGCAAACAGGGGGCTTATCTACAATGAGCAGTTCTTC. The variable domain in full, completed from reference TRBV19 and TRBJ2-1, reads DGGITQSPKYLFRKEGQNVTLSCEQNLNHDAMYWYRQDPGQGLRLIYYSQIVNDFQKGDIAEGYSVSREKKESFPLTVTSAQKNPTAFYLCASSANRGLIYNEQFFGPGTRLTVL.

The chain joins TRBV6-5 to TRBJ1-6, with 9 bases lining up with TRBD1. Germline V gives CDR1 MNHEY, CDR2 SVGAGI. V trimming: 4 bases; J trimming: 10 bases; junction bases outside the gene matches: 5. The CDR3 has 14 amino acids. The CDR3 DNA sequence: TGTGCCAGCAGTTGGGACAGGGAAGGGTCACCCCTCCACTTT. Encoded protein: CASSWDREGSPLHF.

This chain links TRBV7-9 with TRBJ1-1; TRBD1 aligns across 10 bases. The germline CDR1 and CDR2 sequences are SEHNR and FQNEAQ (reference sequence). The CDR3 is 16 amino acids. V was clipped by 5 bases and J by 5 bases; unmatched bases: 11. This chain's CDR3 is CASSPGTGASGTEAFF. The CDR3 DNA reads as TGTGCCAGCAGCCCCGGGACAGGGGCATCGGGGACTGAAGCTTTCTTT.

The chain uses TRBV3-1 (or the pseudogene TRBV3-2) and TRBJ1-2; tentative D call: TRBD1 (6 bases). In germline, CDR1 is LGHDT, CDR2 YNNKEL (reference sequence). Trimming left V 0 bases short and J 4 bases short, with 21 bases between. The CDR3 length is 18 residues. CDR3 sequence (DNA): TGTGCCAGCAGCCAAGATCTTGCACAGGGAGGGTTTATCTATGGCTACACCTTC. Translation: CASSQDLAQGGFIYGYTF.

CDR3 coding DNA: TGTGCCAGCAGCCCCCACCCCCCCACGACAGGGAGGAGAGAGCAGTACTTC. Its translation is CASSPHPPTTGRREQYF. The chain joins TRBV9 to TRBJ2-7; tentatively, D is TRBD1 (7 bases). In germline, CDR1 is SGDLS, CDR2 YYNGEE. This CDR3 comprises 17 residues. Trimming removed 4 bases from V and 7 bases from J, with 27 bases in between.

The chain carries TRBV5-1 and TRBJ2-5, with a tentative D call TRBD1 (6 bases). Between the trimmed V and J ends, which lost 0 bases and 5 bases, there was a span of 23 bases. This CDR3 is 18 amino acids long. CDR1 and CDR2 from the germline V gene are SGHRS and YFSETQ. The CDR3 sequence: CASSLATFPGQLWETQYF. The CDR3 DNA sequence: TGCGCCAGCAGCTTGGCTACCTTCCCGGGACAACTCTGGGAGACCCAGTACTTC.

The V gene is TRBV5-1, the J gene TRBJ2-3; no firm D call. Germline V gene sequence: CDR1 SGHRS, CDR2 YFSETQ. CDR3 length equals 14 residues. V lost 2 bases, J lost 2 bases, and 9 bases lay in between. CDR3 in DNA: TGCGCCAGCAGCTTAGAGAAGCCCACAGATACGCAGTATTTT. It is translated as CASSLEKPTDTQYF.

This sequence joins TRBV6-2 or TRBV6-3 and TRBJ1-5; TRBD1 matches at 8 bases. V lost 6 bases to trimming and J lost 2 bases; unmatched junction nucleotides: 9. Germline V CDR1 and CDR2: MNHEY, SVGEGT. This CDR3 contains 16 residues. The CDR3 sequence is CASSQTTGGGNQPQHF. CDR3 DNA sequence: TGTGCCAGCAGCCAAACCACAGGGGGAGGCAATCAGCCCCAGCATTTT.

The CDR3 region is CASSDQGWPSYEQYF. The CDR3 DNA sequence: TGTGCCAGCAGTGACCAGGGTTGGCCGTCCTACGAGCAGTACTTC. The chain is built from TRBV2 and TRBJ2-7; D possibly corresponds to TRBD1 (5 bases). Per the germline V gene, CDR1 is SNHLY and CDR2 is FYNNEI. The CDR3 is made up of 15 amino acids. With 3 bases removed from V and 1 base from J, the gap between germline ends came to 13 bases.

V gene TRBV7-9 combines with J gene TRBJ2-1, with D tentatively TRBD2 (5 bases). The CDR3 sequence is 15 residues long. V lost 5 bases and J lost 1, with 12 bases in between. Per the germline V gene, CDR1 is SEHNR and CDR2 is FQNEAQ (reference sequence). CDR3 sequence (DNA): TGTGCCAGCAGCCCGGACTGGAGATCCTACAATGAGCAGTTCTTC. Residues: CASSPDWRSYNEQFF. Full variable domain (remainder filled in from reference TRBV7-9 and TRBJ2-1): DTGVSQNPRHKITKRGQNVTFRCDPISEHNRLYWYRQTLGQGPEFLTYFQNEAQLEKSRLLSDRFSAERPKGSFSTLEIQRTEQGDSAMYLCASSPDWRSYNEQFFGPGTRLTVL.

This clone was seen a handful of times. The V gene is TRBV11-2, the J gene TRBJ2-7; D gene ambiguous. Per the germline V gene, CDR1 is SGHAT and CDR2 is FQNNGV. The CDR3 covers 11 residues. Trimming shortened V by 1 base and J by 5 bases, and 3 bases separated the two germline ends. In DNA form, the CDR3 reads TGTGCCAGCAGCTTAGGGCACGAGCAGTACTTC. Translation gives CASSLGHEQYF. Filled out from reference TRBV11-2 and TRBJ2-7, the complete variable domain reads EAGVAQSPRYKIIEKRQSVAFWCNPISGHATLYWYQQILGQGPKLLIQFQNNGVVDDSQLPKDRFSAERLKGVDSTLKIQPAKLEDSAVYLCASSLGHEQYFGPGTRLTVT.

J is TRBJ2-1 and V is TRBV9; 13 bases agree with TRBD2. CDR3 size: 21 residues. V was clipped by 0 bases and J by 0 bases; unmatched bases: 12. Germline CDR1 and CDR2: SGDLS and YYNGEE. DNA for the CDR3: TGTGCCAGCAGCGTAGGAATCGTGACTAGCGGGAGGCTGAGCTCCTACAATGAGCAGTTCTTC. This sequence encodes CASSVGIVTSGRLSSYNEQFF.

The V and J genes are TRBV11-3 and TRBJ1-4; D uncertain. Trimming shortened V by 2 bases and J by 3 bases, and 10 bases separated the two germline ends. Germline-derived CDR1 and CDR2 are SGHNT and YENEEA. The CDR3 totals 15 residues. Written as DNA, the CDR3 is TGTGCCAGCAGCTTAAGCAGGACTGCTAATGAAAAACTGTTTTTT. Its translation: CASSLSRTANEKLFF.

CDR3 sequence: CASSLRTGWGTEAFF. CDR3 coding DNA: TGTGCCAGCAGCTTGAGGACAGGGTGGGGCACTGAAGCTTTCTTT. This chain connects TRBV5-6 to TRBJ1-1; TRBD1 matches 8 bases. The germline gives CDR1 SGHDT, CDR2 YYEEEE. Trimming at V came to 1 base and at J to 4 bases, leaving 6 bases not matched to a gene. The CDR3 spans 15 residues.

The CDR3 DNA reads as TGTGCCAGCAGCTTAGCACAGTCTAATTCACCCCTCCACTTT. Translation: CASSLAQSNSPLHF. The chain carries TRBV7-8 and TRBJ1-6; D gene uncertain. The V gene lost 0 bases and the J gene lost 6 bases, with 6 bases spanning the gap. This CDR3 contains 14 residues. CDR1 is SGHVS, CDR2 FQNEAQ, per germline.

The chain uses TRBV11-2 and TRBJ1-6, with D perhaps TRBD1 (6 bases). CDR3 length equals 14 residues. With 1 base removed from V and 8 bases from J, the gap between germline ends came to 9 bases. From germline, CDR1 is SGHAT and CDR2 FQNNGV. CDR3 DNA: TGTGCCAGCAGCTTAGGGGACACTTATTCACCCCTCCACTTT. Protein sequence: CASSLGDTYSPLHF.

The chain recombines TRBV19 with TRBJ2-7; 10 bases map to TRBD1. Germline CDR1 reads LNHDA; CDR2 reads SQIVND (reference sequence). V lost 7 bases and J lost 3; bases outside the gene matches: 3. This CDR3 has 13 amino acids. The CDR3 protein is CASKGQGRYEQYF. DNA of the CDR3: TGTGCCAGTAAGGGACAGGGGCGCTACGAGCAGTACTTC.

V gene TRBV30 combines with J gene TRBJ2-6, with 8 bases aligning to TRBD2. J gave up 2 bases and V 2 bases, and 20 bases lay outside the gene matches. The germline gives CDR1 GTSNPN, CDR2 SVGIG (reference sequence). This CDR3 region has 21 residues. The CDR3 protein is CAWSPNPSGAGALAGANVLTF. The CDR3 nucleotides read TGTGCCTGGAGTCCAAACCCCTCGGGAGCGGGGGCCTTAGCTGGGGCCAACGTCCTGACTTTC.

The rearrangement joins TRBV3-1 (or the pseudogene TRBV3-2) to TRBJ2-5; 7 bases fit TRBD1. J lost 1 base, V lost 0 bases, and 8 bases had no gene match. The CDR3 totals 17 residues. CDR1 and CDR2 from the germline V gene are LGHDT and YNNKEL (reference sequence). CDR3 loop: CASSQEGSGTVQETQYF. DNA for the CDR3: TGTGCCAGCAGCCAAGAGGGCTCCGGGACAGTCCAAGAGACCCAGTACTTC.

The V call is TRBV7-9, the J call TRBJ2-5; D may be TRBD2 (6 bases). There are 13 residues in the CDR3. V was pared by 6 bases and J by 3 bases, with 11 bases between. CDR1 is SEHNR and CDR2 is FQNEAQ in the germline V gene (reference sequence). The CDR3 is CASSSLAKETQYF. The DNA of the CDR3 is TGTGCCAGCAGTTCTCTAGCGAAAGAGACCCAGTACTTC. The full variable domain, completed using reference TRBV7-9 and TRBJ2-5, is DTGVSQNPRHKITKRGQNVTFRCDPISEHNRLYWYRQTLGQGPEFLTYFQNEAQLEKSRLLSDRFSAERPKGSFSTLEIQRTEQGDSAMYLCASSSLAKETQYFGPGTRLLVL.

The chain combines TRBV3-1 (or the pseudogene TRBV3-2) with TRBJ2-1; 11 positions match TRBD2. The V and J ends lost 6 bases and 0 bases, in that order; junction bases with no gene match: 10. Germline V lookup: CDR1 LGHDT, CDR2 YNNKEL (reference sequence). There are 18 residues in the CDR3. This CDR3 reads CASSDSGGAGSSYNEQFF. DNA for the CDR3: TGTGCCAGCAGTGATAGCGGGGGGGCTGGAAGCTCCTACAATGAGCAGTTCTTC.

The J gene is TRBJ1-2, the V gene TRBV2; D perhaps matches TRBD1 (6 bases). The V and J ends lost 6 bases and 8 bases respectively, with 16 bases between them. CDR3 length: 13 amino acids. Per the germline V gene, CDR1 is SNHLY and CDR2 is FYNNEI. As DNA, the CDR3 is TGTGCCAGCAGGGTGACAGGACCGAGCGGCTACACCTTC. This sequence encodes CASRVTGPSGYTF.

The chain combines TRBV28 with TRBJ2-1; D might be TRBD2 (6 bases). Trimming left V 2 bases short and J 9 bases short, with 17 bases between. This CDR3 is built from 15 residues. The germline gives CDR1 MDHEN, CDR2 SYDVKM. Here the CDR3 DNA reads TGTGCCAGCAGTTTAGGTGCTAGGCGGGGAGGTGAGCAGTTCTTC. This translates into CASSLGARRGGEQFF.

V gene TRBV6-1 combines with J gene TRBJ2-4; 14 bases are a match to TRBD2. Germline assignment: CDR1 MNHNS and CDR2 SASEGT. The CDR3 length is 20 residues. With V trimmed by 0 bases and J by 0 bases, 7 bases remained unmatched. The CDR3 DNA is TGTGCCAGCAGTGAAGCCGGGACTAGCGGGAGATATCTAGCCAAAAACATTCAGTACTTC. Its translation: CASSEAGTSGRYLAKNIQYF.

V usage is TRBV23-1 and J usage is TRBJ1-6; D is undetermined. TRBV23-1 belongs to the ORF category, with a function that is uncertain. V was clipped by 7 bases and J by 10 bases, with 14 bases between them. This CDR3 has 13 residues. The CDR3 DNA reads as TGCGCCAGCACCGCTCCGGGGTGGTCACCCCTCCACTTT. Protein product: CASTAPGWSPLHF.

V gene TRBV28 combines with J gene TRBJ1-2; D ambiguous. The V gene's germline CDR1 is MDHEN and CDR2 SYDVKM. The CDR3 consists of 13 residues. Trimming stripped 4 bases from V and 8 bases from J, with 14 bases between. CDR3 in amino acids: CASSSTRRIGYTF. CDR3 DNA sequence: TGTGCCAGCAGTTCTACCCGGCGGATCGGCTACACCTTC.